This T cell receptor (beta chain) was recorded in a study of blood T cell repertoires in COVID-19. About the research overall: From T cells, B-cell-depleted T cells, or PBMCs came the material, which was cDNA or gDNA.

Sequencing was performed with immunoSEQ multiplex PCR; in TCRdb, only in-frame clones are kept and a portion is missing. The sample has roughly 90,000 clones, roughly 88% seen once. The V gene's germline CDR1 is LNHDA and CDR2 SQIVND (reference sequence). CDR3 length: 14 amino acids. V dropped 3 bases and J dropped 1; count of bases not matched to a gene: 2. The genes are TRBV19 and TRBJ1-1; 7 nucleotides align to TRBD1. The sequencing input was peripheral blood. The receptor was derived from a woman of 80 years or more with active or convalescent COVID-19. In DNA, the CDR3 is TGTGCCAGTAGTATGGGACAGCAGAACACTGAAGCTTTCTTT. This gives the protein CASSMGQQNTEAFF.